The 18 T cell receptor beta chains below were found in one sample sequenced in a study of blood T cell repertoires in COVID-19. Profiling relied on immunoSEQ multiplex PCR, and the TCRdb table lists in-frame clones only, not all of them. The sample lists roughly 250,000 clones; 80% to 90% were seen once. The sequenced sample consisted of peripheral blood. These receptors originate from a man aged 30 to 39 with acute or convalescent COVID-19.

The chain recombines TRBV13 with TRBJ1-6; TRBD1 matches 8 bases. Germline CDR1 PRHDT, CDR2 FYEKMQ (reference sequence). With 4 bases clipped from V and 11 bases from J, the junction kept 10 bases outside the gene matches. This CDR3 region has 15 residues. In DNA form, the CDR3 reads TGTGCCAGCAGCTCGCAAATAGGGACAGGTCCACCCCTCCACTTT. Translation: CASSSQIGTGPPLHF. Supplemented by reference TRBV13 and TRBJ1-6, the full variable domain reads AAGVIQSPRHLIKEKRETATLKCYPIPRHDTVYWYQQGPGQDPQFLISFYEKMQSDKGSIPDRFSAQQFSDYHSELNMSSLELGDSALYFCASSSQIGTGPPLHFGNGTRLTVT.

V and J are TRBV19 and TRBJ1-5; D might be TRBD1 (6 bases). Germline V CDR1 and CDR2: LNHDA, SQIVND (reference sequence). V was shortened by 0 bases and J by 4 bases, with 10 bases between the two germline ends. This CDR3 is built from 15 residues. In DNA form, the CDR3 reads TGTGCCAGTAGTATAGAACAGGGAGTTAATCAGCCCCAGCATTTT. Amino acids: CASSIEQGVNQPQHF.

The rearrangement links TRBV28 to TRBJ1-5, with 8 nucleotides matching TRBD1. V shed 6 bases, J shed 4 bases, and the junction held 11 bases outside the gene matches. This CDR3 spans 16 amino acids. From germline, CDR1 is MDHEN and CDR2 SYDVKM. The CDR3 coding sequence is TGTGCCAGCAGCACCCGGGACAGGAGGTTTAATCAGCCCCAGCATTTT. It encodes CASSTRDRRFNQPQHF.

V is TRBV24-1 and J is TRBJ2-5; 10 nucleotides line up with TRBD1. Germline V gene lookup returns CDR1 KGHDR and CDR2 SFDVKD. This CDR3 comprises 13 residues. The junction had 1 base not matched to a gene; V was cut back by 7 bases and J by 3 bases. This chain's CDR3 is CATRGTGEETQYF. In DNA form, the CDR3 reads TGTGCCACCAGGGGGACAGGGGAAGAGACCCAGTACTTC.

In nucleotides, the CDR3 is TGTGCCAGCAGGGGCCGTGTGACAGCATACAATGAGCAGTTCTTC. Protein: CASRGRVTAYNEQFF. The chain recombines TRBV6-5 with TRBJ2-1; TRBD1 is a possible D gene (5 bases). This CDR3 is built from 15 residues. Germline CDR1 reads MNHEY; CDR2 reads SVGAGI. Trimming shortened V by 6 bases and J by 4 bases, and 16 bases separated the two germline ends.

The CDR3 bases are TGCGCCAGCAGCTTGGGCGCTACCCAAGAGACCCAGTACTTC. Its protein is CASSLGATQETQYF. The chain couples TRBV5-1 to TRBJ2-5; no definite D call. Germline-derived CDR1 and CDR2 are SGHRS and YFSETQ. V gave up 0 bases and J gave up 1 base, with 7 bases separating them. The CDR3 has 14 residues.

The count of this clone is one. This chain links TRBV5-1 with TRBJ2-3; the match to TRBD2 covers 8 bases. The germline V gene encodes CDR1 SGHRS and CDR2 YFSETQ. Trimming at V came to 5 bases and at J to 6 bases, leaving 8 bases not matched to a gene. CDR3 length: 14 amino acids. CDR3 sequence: CASRTGGRVDTQYF. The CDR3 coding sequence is TGCGCCAGCAGAACGGGAGGGCGGGTTGATACGCAGTATTTT.

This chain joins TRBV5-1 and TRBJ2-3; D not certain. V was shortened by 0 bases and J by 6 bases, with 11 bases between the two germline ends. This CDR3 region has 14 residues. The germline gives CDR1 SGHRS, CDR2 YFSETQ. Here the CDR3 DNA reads TGCGCCAGCAGCTTGGAGAAACAGCCGGATACGCAGTATTTT. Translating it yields CASSLEKQPDTQYF.

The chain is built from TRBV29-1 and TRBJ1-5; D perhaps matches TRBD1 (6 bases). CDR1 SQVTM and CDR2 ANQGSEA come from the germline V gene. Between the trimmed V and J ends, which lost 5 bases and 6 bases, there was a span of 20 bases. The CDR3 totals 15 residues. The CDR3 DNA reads TGCAGCGTTTCCGACAGAAGGGACATGGTTCAGCCCCAGCATTTT. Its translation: CSVSDRRDMVQPQHF.

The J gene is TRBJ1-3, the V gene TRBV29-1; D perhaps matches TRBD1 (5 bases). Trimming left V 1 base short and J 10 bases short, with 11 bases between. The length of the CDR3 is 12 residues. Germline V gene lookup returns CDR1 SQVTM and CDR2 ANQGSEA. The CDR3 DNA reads TGCAGCGTTGAAGGCGCCCCAGGGACCATATATTTT. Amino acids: CSVEGAPGTIYF.

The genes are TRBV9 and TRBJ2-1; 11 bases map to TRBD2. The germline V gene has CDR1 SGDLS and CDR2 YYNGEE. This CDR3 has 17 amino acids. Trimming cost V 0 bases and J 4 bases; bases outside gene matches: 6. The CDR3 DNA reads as TGTGCCAGCAGCGTAGTGGGGGGGACTAGCGGTTACAATGAGCAGTTCTTC. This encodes CASSVVGGTSGYNEQFF.

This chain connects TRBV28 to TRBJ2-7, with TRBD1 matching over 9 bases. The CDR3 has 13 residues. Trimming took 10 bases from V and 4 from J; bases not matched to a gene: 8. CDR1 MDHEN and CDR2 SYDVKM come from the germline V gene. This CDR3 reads CATTRTGAYEQYF. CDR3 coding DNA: TGTGCCACCACTCGGACAGGGGCATACGAGCAGTACTTC.

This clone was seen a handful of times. The CDR3 sequence: CASSPDVRSARYGYTF. The CDR3 DNA is TGTGCCAGCAGCCCCGATGTCCGCAGTGCGAGGTATGGCTACACCTTC. The chain is built from TRBV7-2 and TRBJ1-2; D ambiguous. V lost 5 bases, J lost 5 bases, and 21 bases lay in between. Germline V gives CDR1 SGHTA, CDR2 FQGNSA. The CDR3 runs to 16 residues.

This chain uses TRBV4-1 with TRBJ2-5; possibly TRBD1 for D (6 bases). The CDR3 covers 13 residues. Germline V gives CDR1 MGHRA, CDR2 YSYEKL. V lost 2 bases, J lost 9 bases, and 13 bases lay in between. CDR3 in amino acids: CASSQFHREAQYF. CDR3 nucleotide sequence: TGCGCCAGCAGCCAATTCCACAGGGAAGCCCAGTACTTC.

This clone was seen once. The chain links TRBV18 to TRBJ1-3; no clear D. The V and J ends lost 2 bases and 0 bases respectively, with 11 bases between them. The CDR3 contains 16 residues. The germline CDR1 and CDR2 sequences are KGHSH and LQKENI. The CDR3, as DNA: TGTGCCAGCTCACCATACCTAGGCAGCTCTGGAAACACCATATATTTT. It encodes CASSPYLGSSGNTIYF.

CDR3 sequence: CASSQTGHTGELFF. In nucleotides, the CDR3 is TGCGCCAGCAGCCAAACAGGGCACACCGGGGAGCTGTTTTTT. The chain is built from TRBV5-1 and TRBJ2-2; perhaps TRBD1 as D (6 bases). This CDR3 has 14 amino acids. The germline gives CDR1 SGHRS, CDR2 YFSETQ. The ends were cut back, 4 bases at V and 3 bases at J, with 10 bases in the middle.

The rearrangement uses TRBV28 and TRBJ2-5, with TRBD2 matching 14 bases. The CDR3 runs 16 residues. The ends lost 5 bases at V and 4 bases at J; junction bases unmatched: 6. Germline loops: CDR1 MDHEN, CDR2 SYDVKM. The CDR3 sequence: CASSLQGLAGAETQYF. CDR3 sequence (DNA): TGTGCCAGCAGTCTCCAGGGACTAGCGGGAGCAGAGACCCAGTACTTC.

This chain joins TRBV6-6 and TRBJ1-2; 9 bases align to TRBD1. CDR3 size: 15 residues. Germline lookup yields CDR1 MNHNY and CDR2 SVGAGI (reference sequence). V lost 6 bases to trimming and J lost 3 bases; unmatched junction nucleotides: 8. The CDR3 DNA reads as TGTGCCAGCAGACAAGACAGGGGGAGCTACTATGGCTACACCTTC. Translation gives CASRQDRGSYYGYTF.